Below, 5 T cell receptor beta chains from the same sample are listed, as sequenced in a study of blood T cell repertoires in COVID-19 (dated by TCRdb to the early 2020s). The receptor library was made with the immunoSEQ multiplex PCR assay. TCRdb obtained this table from immuneACCESS and retained in-frame rearrangements with V and J assigned. These tables miss some clones; where compared with another copy, unresolved V genes account for less than half of the shortfall, and the remainder is unexplained. The sample table shows some 250,000 clones, and about nine tenths are seen once. Around 4% of the sample is taken by the ten largest. The specimen was PBMCs or T cells enriched from blood (not recorded which). The receptors come from a woman aged 30 to 39 with acute COVID-19.

V usage is TRBV5-1 and J usage is TRBJ2-2; weak D call: TRBD2 (5 bases). Trimming removed 2 bases at V and 6 bases at J, with 14 bases between. This CDR3 contains 15 residues. Germline values: CDR1 SGHRS, CDR2 YFSETQ. CDR3 nucleotide sequence: TGCGCCAGCAGCTTTTCCCCCATTAGCGCCGGGGAGCTGTTTTTT. Protein product: CASSFSPISAGELFF.

The chain couples TRBV30 to TRBJ2-3; perhaps TRBD2 as D (6 bases). There are 14 residues in the CDR3. Germline CDR1 is GTSNPN and CDR2 is SVGIG (reference sequence). V was trimmed by 6 bases and J by 0 bases, leaving 13 bases between them. This chain's CDR3 is CACKRRGSTDTQYF. CDR3 bases: TGTGCCTGCAAAAGGCGGGGTAGCACAGATACGCAGTATTTT.

This sequence joins TRBV6-4 and TRBJ2-2, with TRBD1 identical over 8 bases. V dropped 3 bases and J dropped 3; count of bases not matched to a gene: 0. Germline CDR1 is MRHNA and CDR2 is SNTAGT. The CDR3 length is 14 residues. Here the CDR3 DNA reads TGTGCCAGCAGTGAGGGACAGGACACCGGGGAGCTGTTTTTT. It encodes CASSEGQDTGELFF.

The chain carries TRBV13 and TRBJ2-7; 7 nucleotides line up with TRBD1. This CDR3 has 13 amino acids. Per germline, CDR1 PRHDT and CDR2 FYEKMQ (reference sequence). With V trimmed by 5 bases and J by 7 bases, 8 bases remained unmatched. CDR3 in DNA: TGTGCCAGCAGCCCCGGGACAGAAAATGAGCAGTACTTC. Translating it yields CASSPGTENEQYF.

V gene TRBV7-7 combines with J gene TRBJ2-3, with D tentatively TRBD2 (6 bases). Trimming left V 10 bases short and J 2 bases short, with 19 bases between. Germline CDR1 and CDR2: SSHAT and FNYEAQ (reference sequence). The CDR3 runs 15 residues. The CDR3 here is CATYAAGNNTDTQYF. CDR3 nucleotide sequence: TGTGCCACCTACGCCGCGGGGAATAACACAGATACGCAGTATTTT.